The clone carrying this T cell receptor (beta chain) was seen repeatedly, ten times or more. CDR1 is LGHNA and CDR2 is YNFKEQ in the germline V gene. V was shortened by 1 base and J by 0 bases, with 20 bases between the two germline ends. The CDR3 contains 19 residues. The entry originates in a study of naive and memory T cell subsets. Cells stained for CD3, CD4, CD8, CD45RA and CD27 were sorted into four subsets. The beta constant-region primer was an equimolar mix of two oligonucleotides covering TRBC1 and TRBC2. Each CDR3 protein is one row after TCRdb ran MiXCR on the UMI-ligation and nested PCR reads. The sample holds 89,000 or so distinct CDR3 sequences, about an eighth seen once.

This sequence was found in a human donor in good health. The gene calls are TRBV4-2 and TRBJ2-3, with D uncertain. Sample: central memory CD4+ T cells from blood. CDR3 in DNA: TGTGCCAGCAGCCAAGCTCAGCGCGGCTACATCTCTAGCACAGATACGCAGTATTTT. This sequence encodes CASSQAQRGYISSTDTQYF.